A selection of T cell receptor beta chains follows, all from one sample in a study of blood T cells in healthy people across ages. TCRdb re-called the 5' RACE reads through MiXCR, storing one row per CDR3 protein. The repertoire has about 1.8 million distinct CDR3 sequences, roughly 50% of them found once; the top ten carry less than 2.5%. Sequencing was done on a sample of blood. The source is a woman aged 40 to 49 in good health. CDR3s include the opening cysteine and the closing phenylalanine or tryptophan.

v_call	j_call	cdr3_aa
TRBV7-8	TRBJ2-5	CASSLARNQETQYF
TRBV15	TRBJ1-1	CATSPTGNAEAFF
TRBV28	TRBJ1-1	CATPGRGNTEAFF
TRBV3-1	TRBJ2-5	CASSHSMWGADQGPYEETQYF
TRBV24-1	TRBJ2-7	CATSDLARDEQYF
TRBV4-2	TRBJ2-7	CASSADRDYEQYF
TRBV28	TRBJ2-7	CASSFFGGPNYEQYF
TRBV28	TRBJ2-3	CASSPLSGTDTQYF
TRBV4-1	TRBJ1-1	CASSHPPGQINTEAFF
TRBV3-1	TRBJ2-3	CASSRIRGGTDTQYF
TRBV12-3/TRBV12-4	TRBJ1-2	CASSLVPGQVYGYTF
TRBV3-1	TRBJ1-2	CASSQVGLYGYTF
TRBV11-2	TRBJ2-4	CASSLSQLAHIQYF
TRBV6-1	TRBJ2-5	CASSEPGTSLYF